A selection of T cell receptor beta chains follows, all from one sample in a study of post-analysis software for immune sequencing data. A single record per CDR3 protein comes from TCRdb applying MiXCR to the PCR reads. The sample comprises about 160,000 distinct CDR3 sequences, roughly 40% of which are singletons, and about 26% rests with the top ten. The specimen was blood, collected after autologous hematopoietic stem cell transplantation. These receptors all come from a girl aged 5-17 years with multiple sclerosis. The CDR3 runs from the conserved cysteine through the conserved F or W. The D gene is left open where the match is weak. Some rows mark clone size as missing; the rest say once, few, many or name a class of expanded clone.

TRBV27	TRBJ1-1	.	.	TGTGCCAGCTCTGGGAAGGTGAACACTGAAGCTTTCTTT	CASSGKVNTEAFF
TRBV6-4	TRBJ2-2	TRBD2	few	TGTGCCAGCAGTCTCACTAGCGGAGCGGCCGGGGAGCTGTTTTTT	CASSLTSGAAGELFF
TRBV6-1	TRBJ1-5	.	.	TGTGCCAGCAATCCGACAGTTAATCAGCCCCAGCATTTT	CASNPTVNQPQHF
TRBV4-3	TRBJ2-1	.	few	TGCGCCAGCAGCCCAGGGGTGGGAGGGCCTCGTAATGAGCAGTTCTTC	CASSPGVGGPRNEQFF
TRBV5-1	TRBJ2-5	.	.	TGCGCCAGCAGCTGGGAAGGGCTACAAGAGACCCAGTACTTC	CASSWEGLQETQYF
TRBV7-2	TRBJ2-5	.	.	TGTGCCAGCAGGCCGTATCGGGAAGCTCGACAAGAGACCCAGTACTTC	CASRPYREARQETQYF
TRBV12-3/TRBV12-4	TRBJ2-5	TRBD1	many	TGTGCCAGCAGCCCTCAGACAGGGGGGGAGACCCAGTACTTC	CASSPQTGGETQYF
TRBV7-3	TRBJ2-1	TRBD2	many	TGTGCCAGCAGCCGGAGGGGAGGGTATGATTACAATGAGCAGTTCTTC	CASSRRGGYDYNEQFF
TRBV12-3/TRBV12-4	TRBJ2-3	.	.	TGTGCCAGCAGTGTCACAGATACGCAGTATTTT	CASSVTDTQYF
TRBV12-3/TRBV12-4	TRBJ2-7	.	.	TGTGCCAGCAGTTTACACGACAGTGGTAGGGATGAGCAGTACTTC	CASSLHDSGRDEQYF
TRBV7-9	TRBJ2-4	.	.	TGTGCCAGCAGCCCCTCGGAGGCCGCAAAAAACATTCAGTACTTC	CASSPSEAAKNIQYF
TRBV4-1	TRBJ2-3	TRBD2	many	TGCGCCAGCAGCCAAGGCGGGAGTCGCGCAGATACGCAGTATTTT	CASSQGGSRADTQYF
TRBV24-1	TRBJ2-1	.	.	TGTGCCACCACCTCAGGCGGGACAGCCAATGAGCAGTTCTTC	CATTSGGTANEQFF
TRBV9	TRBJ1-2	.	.	TGTGCCAGCAGCAAACTTGGGTTCTACACCTTC	CASSKLGFYTF
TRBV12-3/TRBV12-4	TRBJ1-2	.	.	TGTGCCAGCAGCCCCTCTACACCGGACTATGGCTACACCTTC	CASSPSTPDYGYTF
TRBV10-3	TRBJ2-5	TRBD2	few	TGTGCCATCAGTGCTCTAGCGGGAGCTGGCCAAGAGACCCAGTACTTC	CAISALAGAGQETQYF
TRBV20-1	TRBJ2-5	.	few	TGCAGTGCTAGAGGGCCCAGCAGGTACCGCCGCGAGACCCAGTACTTC	CSARGPSRYRRETQYF
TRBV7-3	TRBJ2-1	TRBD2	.	TGTGCCAGCAGCTCTAGCGGGAGGAATAGCTACAATGAGCAGTTCTTC	CASSSSGRNSYNEQFF
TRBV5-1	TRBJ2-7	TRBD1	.	TGCGCCAGCAGCCCAGTGCCGGACAGGGGTTCCTACGAGCAGTACTTC	CASSPVPDRGSYEQYF
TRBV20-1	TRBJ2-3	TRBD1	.	TGCAGTGCTGCCCGGACAGGGAGTCTCACAGATACGCAGTATTTT	CSAARTGSLTDTQYF
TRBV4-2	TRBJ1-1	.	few	TGTGCCAGCAGCCAACCTGGACAGTCCGCTGAAGCTTTCTTT	CASSQPGQSAEAFF
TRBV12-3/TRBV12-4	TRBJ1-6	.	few	TGTGCCAGCAGTTTAGGCGGCAGAGAATCACCCCTCCACTTT	CASSLGGRESPLHF
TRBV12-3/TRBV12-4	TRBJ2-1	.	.	TGTGCCAGCAGTTTACTAGGGAGCAATGAGCAGTTCTTC	CASSLLGSNEQFF
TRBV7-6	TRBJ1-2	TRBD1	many	TGTGCCAGCAGCTTGGGACCGGGACAGGAGTACTATGGCTACACCTTC	CASSLGPGQEYYGYTF
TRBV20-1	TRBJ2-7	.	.	TGCAGTGCTAGAGATTCGAGGACGCCTCAGTACGAGCAGTACTTC	CSARDSRTPQYEQYF
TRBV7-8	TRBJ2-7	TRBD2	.	TGTGCCAGCAGCACAACTAGCGACCGGCAGTACTTC	CASSTTSDRQYF
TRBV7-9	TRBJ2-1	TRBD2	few	TGTGCCAGCAGCTTAGCTTTCGGGAGGGCAGGCGACAATGAGCAGTTCTTC	CASSLAFGRAGDNEQFF
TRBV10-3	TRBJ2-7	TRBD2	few	TGTGCCATCAGGAAGACTAGCGGGACCTCCTACGAGCAGTACTTC	CAIRKTSGTSYEQYF
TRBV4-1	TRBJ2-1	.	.	TGCGCCAGCAGCCAAGTAGACCTGATCTCCTACAATGAGCAGTTCTTC	CASSQVDLISYNEQFF
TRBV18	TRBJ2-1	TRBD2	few	TGTGCCAGCTCACCACTACCGACTAGCGGGAAGAATGAGCAGTTCTTC	CASSPLPTSGKNEQFF
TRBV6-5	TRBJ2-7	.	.	TGTGCCAGCAAAACGGACAGCTACGAGCAGTACTTC	CASKTDSYEQYF
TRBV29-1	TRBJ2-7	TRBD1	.	TGCAGCGCCGGGAAGGGACAGTGGGACGAGCAGTACTTC	CSAGKGQWDEQYF
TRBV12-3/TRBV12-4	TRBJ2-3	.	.	TGTGCCAGCAGTGACCGAGAGAGCACAGATGCGCAGTATTTT	CASSDRESTDAQYF
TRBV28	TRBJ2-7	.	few	TGTGCCAGCAGCCAACGCCGCAACAGCAGGGACGAGCAGTACTTC	CASSQRRNSRDEQYF
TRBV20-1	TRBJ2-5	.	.	TGCAGTGCTTTCAAGGCCCCGAGTCAGTACTTC	CSAFKAPSQYF
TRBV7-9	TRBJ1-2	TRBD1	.	TGTGCCAGCAGCCCCTCCCGGACAGGAGAATCAAACTATGGCTACACCTTC	CASSPSRTGESNYGYTF
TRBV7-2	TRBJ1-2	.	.	TGTGCCAGCAGCTTAGATGGGGCTATTCAACCCTACACCTTC	CASSLDGAIQPYTF
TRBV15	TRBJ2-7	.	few	TGTGCCACCAGCAGGTCAAAGCAGGCCGAGCAGTACTTC	CATSRSKQAEQYF
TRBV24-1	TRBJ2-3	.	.	TGTGCCACCAGTGATTTGGGTAGCGGAGCCACAGATACGCAGTATTTT	CATSDLGSGATDTQYF
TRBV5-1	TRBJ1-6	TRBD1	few	TGCGCCAGCAGCTTGGTCGGACAGGGGAGTTCACCCCTCCACTTT	CASSLVGQGSSPLHF
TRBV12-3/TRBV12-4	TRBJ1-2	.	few	TGTGCCAGCAGTTTTGGGGGAAGCTACACCTTC	CASSFGGSYTF
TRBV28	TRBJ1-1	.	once	TGTGCCAGCAGTTTAGCTGGGCATAACACTGAAGCTTTCTTT	CASSLAGHNTEAFF
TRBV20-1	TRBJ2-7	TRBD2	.	TGCAGTGCCGAGGGACTAGCGGGAGGGGGCCCCACCTACGAGCAGTACTTC	CSAEGLAGGGPTYEQYF
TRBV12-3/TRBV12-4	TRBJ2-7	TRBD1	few	TGTGCCAGCAGTAACCTCGGACAGGCCCGCTCCTACGAGCAGTACTTC	CASSNLGQARSYEQYF
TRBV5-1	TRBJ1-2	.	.	TGCGCCAGCAGCTTGGCCCCCTCAGTAGACGGAAACTATGGCTACACCTTC	CASSLAPSVDGNYGYTF
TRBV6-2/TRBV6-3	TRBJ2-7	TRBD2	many	TGTGCCAGCAGTTCGCCTAGCGGGCCCACCTCCTACGAGCAGTACTTC	CASSSPSGPTSYEQYF
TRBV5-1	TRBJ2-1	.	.	TGCGTCAGCAGCTTGGGGCCCGGAGGGGATGAGCAGTTCTTC	CVSSLGPGGDEQFF
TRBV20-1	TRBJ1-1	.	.	TGCAGTGCGGCTGGGAGGTCCGAAGCTTTCTTT	CSAAGRSEAFF
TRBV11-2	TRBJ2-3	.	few	TGTGCCAGCAGCTACAACCAGGGGATAGATACGCAGTATTTT	CASSYNQGIDTQYF
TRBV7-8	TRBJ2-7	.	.	TGTGCCAGCAGCCCACCTGACACTAGGGTTGGGGGCGAGCAGTACTTC	CASSPPDTRVGGEQYF
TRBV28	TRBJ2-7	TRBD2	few	TGTGCCAGCTCCAGCGGGGCCCTTGGGGACGAGCAGTACTTC	CASSSGALGDEQYF
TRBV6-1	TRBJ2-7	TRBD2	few	TGTGCCAGCAGTGATGAAGGGACTAGCGGGGGCTTCTACGAGCAGTACTTC	CASSDEGTSGGFYEQYF
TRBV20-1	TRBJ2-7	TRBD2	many	TGCAGTGCTCCAAAGCGGGAGTACTACGAGCAGTACTTC	CSAPKREYYEQYF
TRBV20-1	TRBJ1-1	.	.	TGCAGTGCTAGAGATATGCGGGGGACTGAAGCTTTCTTT	CSARDMRGTEAFF
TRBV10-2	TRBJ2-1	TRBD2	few	TGCGCCAGCAGTGTATTGGGGGAGGGGCCCCCTGAGCAGTTCTTC	CASSVLGEGPPEQFF
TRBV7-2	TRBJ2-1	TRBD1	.	TGTGCCAGCAGCTTCACGGGACAGGGGCTTTACAATGAGCAGTTCTTC	CASSFTGQGLYNEQFF
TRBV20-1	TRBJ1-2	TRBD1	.	TGCAGTGCTAGGGGACAGGTTTTTTTTGGCTACACCTTC	CSARGQVFFGYTF
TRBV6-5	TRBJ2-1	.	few	TGTGCCAGCAGGGGCAATGAGCAGTTCTTC	CASRGNEQFF
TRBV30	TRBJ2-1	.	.	TGTGCCTGGAGTGTACAATGGGAGCAGTTCTTC	CAWSVQWEQFF
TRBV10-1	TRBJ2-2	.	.	TGCGCCAGCAGCGGGCTGGGGCGCACCGGGGAGCTGTTTTTT	CASSGLGRTGELFF